This T cell receptor beta chain derives from a study of blood T cells in healthy people across ages (dated by TCRdb to the mid-2010s). About the study as a whole: In model experiments, template switching captured about one uniquely barcoded TCR beta cDNA molecule for every two T cells. To track age-related changes in TCR beta repertoire diversity, the study relied on deep sequencing normalized with unique cDNA molecular identifiers. The donors were divided into four age groups: young (average around 16 years), middle-aged (about 39), aged (about 56) and long-lived (about 84). Donors of different ages were randomly distributed across sequencing lanes to avoid experimental bias. The study analyzed two additional independent replicas of 1 million unique cDNA reads from the same blood draw for two donors, one aged 18 to 30 and one aged 80 or older. Beyond this particular receptor, the publication reports: A strong correlation was found between observed TCR beta diversity and the percentage of naive T cells measured by flow cytometry. Estimates of total diversity from one million sequenced T cells were regarded as lower bounds and underestimates. As age increased, observed TCR beta diversity per million T cells dropped in a roughly linear way, and a significant reduction was already evident by age roughly 40. Compared with the aged group, the long-lived group had more naive CD4+ T cells, fewer expanded clones and increased TCR diversity, a pattern suggesting age selection. Because profiling used bulk unsorted PBMCs, naive and antigen-experienced compartments could not be compared conclusively. Donor CMV infection status was unknown, potentially confounding age-related changes in expanded clonotypes.

The receptor library was made with 5' RACE. The instrument was an Illumina HiSeq 2500. A second PCR of roughly 7 to 12 cycles was performed with a sample-barcoded 5' primer and a J-beta primer mix. Each TCR beta cDNA molecule received a unique molecular identifier from a template-switch 5' adaptor carrying 12 random nucleotides. Each sample yielded at least 3 million CDR3-containing paired-end reads. First-strand cDNA was synthesized from all RNA with the Mint cDNA synthesis kit, primed by a TRBC-specific oligonucleotide. After uracil-DNA glycosylase treatment, a first 18-cycle PCR used universal primers M1SS and BC2_uni_R on all cDNA. For the original study's pipeline: For normalization, 1 million high-quality reads, each with a distinct molecular identifier, were randomly selected from each sample. Instead of being binned into consensus sequences, reads that shared molecular identifiers were thrown out. MiTCR, run with a Q25 quality threshold and the strictest error-elimination algorithm, handled CDR3 identification, clonotype clustering and error correction. A nonparametric unseen species model with Euler transformation was used to estimate lower-bound total TCR beta diversity. TCRdb trimmed the raw reads at Q25, called clones with MiXCR and kept productive beta chains. Entries that share a CDR3 protein sequence are merged under the most common genes and DNA. These V and J calls derive from TCRdb rather than the authors' analysis. The sample profile shows 1.4 million or so distinct CDR3 sequences; approximately 43% of them were found once. Jointly, the top ten make up around 4% of the sample.

Systemically healthy Caucasian individuals from Russia, roughly 40 in total and aged roughly 6 to 100 years, were included as donors. Each donor gave about 11 milliliters of peripheral blood, drawn into EDTA-treated Vacutainer tubes. Ficoll-Paque density-gradient centrifugation was used to isolate PBMCs, with at least 6.5 million per sample. Trizol reagent was used to extract total RNA from PBMCs, with at least 5 micrograms per sample. Naive CD45RAhigh/CD27high T cell percentages were measured by flow cytometry on a PBMC aliquot from every donor. Turning to this clonotype: Its binding antigen is unknown. Within one base of it there is no much larger clone, and no base qualities were kept.

The CDR3 holds 14 amino acids from the cysteine to the phenylalanine. The kept DNA is CDR3 alone, 42 bases in frame from the first base. V is cut back by 8 bases and J by 5 bases, with 8 bases in the junction unmatched. Reading the germline V gene gives CDR1 SNHLY and CDR2 FYNNEI. The rearrangement joined TRBV2 to TRBJ1-1, with 10 bases in between that match TRBD1. This receptor was identified in a woman in her late teens or twenties in good health. The specimen sequenced was blood. The nucleotide sequence reads TGTGCCAGCCATATCGTGGACAGGGGGACTGAAGCTTTCTTT. Translated, it gives CASHIVDRGTEAFF. Supplemented by the reference TRBV2 and TRBJ1-1 proteins around the CDR3, the complete variable domain is EPEVTQTPSHQVTQMGQEVILRCVPISNHLYFYWYRQILGQKVEFLVSFYNNEISEKSEIFDDQFSVERPDGSNFTLKIRSTKLEDSAMYFCASHIVDRGTEAFFGQGTRLTVV.